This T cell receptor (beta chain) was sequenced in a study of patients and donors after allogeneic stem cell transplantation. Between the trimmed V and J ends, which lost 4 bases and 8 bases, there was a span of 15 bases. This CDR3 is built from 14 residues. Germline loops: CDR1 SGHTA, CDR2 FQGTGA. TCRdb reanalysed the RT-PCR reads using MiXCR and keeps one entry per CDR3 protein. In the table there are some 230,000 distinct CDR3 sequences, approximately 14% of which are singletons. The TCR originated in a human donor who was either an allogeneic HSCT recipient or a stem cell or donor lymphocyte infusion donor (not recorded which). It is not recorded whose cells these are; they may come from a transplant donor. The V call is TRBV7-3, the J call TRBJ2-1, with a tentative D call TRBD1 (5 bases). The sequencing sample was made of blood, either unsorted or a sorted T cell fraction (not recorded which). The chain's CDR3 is CASSSSTARDEQFF. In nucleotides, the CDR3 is TGTGCCAGCAGCTCGTCGACAGCCCGCGATGAGCAGTTCTTC.